One sample yielded the 32 T cell receptor beta chains listed below, sequenced in a study of blood T cell repertoires in COVID-19. Only in-frame clones appear in the TCRdb table, and some are missing; sequencing was by immunoSEQ multiplex PCR. The sample includes about 480,000 clones, 85% to 90% of them seen just once. The source material was peripheral blood. The origin of the receptors is a woman aged 45-59 years with COVID-19, enrolled during active disease.

The rearrangement uses TRBV18 and TRBJ1-2, with 8 bases that match TRBD1. V trimming: 6 bases; J trimming: 7 bases; junction bases outside the gene matches: 4. The germline gives CDR1 KGHSH, CDR2 LQKENI. The CDR3 has 12 amino acids. The DNA of the CDR3 is TGTGCCAGCTCTCCGGGACAGGTTGGCTACACCTTC. Translated, it gives CASSPGQVGYTF.

V usage is TRBV10-1 and J usage is TRBJ2-3; D remains ambiguous. CDR1 and CDR2 (germline): WNHNN, SYGVQD (reference sequence). This CDR3 has 10 amino acids. Trimming removed 11 bases at V and 6 bases at J, with 9 bases between. CDR3 coding DNA: TGCGCCCGTAGTCGTGATACGCAGTATTTT. Protein sequence: CARSRDTQYF.

The chain links TRBV2 to TRBJ1-2; 8 bases match TRBD1. V lost 1 base and J lost 2; bases outside the gene matches: 0. This CDR3 has 14 amino acids. Germline lookup yields CDR1 SNHLY and CDR2 FYNNEI. The CDR3 nucleotides are TGTGCCAGCAGTGAAGACAGGGGGAACTATGGCTACACCTTC. Protein sequence: CASSEDRGNYGYTF.

The V and J genes are TRBV2 and TRBJ2-3, with a weak D call TRBD2 (6 bases). Germline assignment: CDR1 SNHLY and CDR2 FYNNEI. V dropped 8 bases and J dropped 6 bases, with 24 bases sitting between them. The CDR3 runs to 16 residues. The CDR3 here is CASLRGGRGASDTQYF. CDR3 sequence (DNA): TGTGCCAGCCTCCGCGGAGGGCGGGGTGCAAGCGATACGCAGTATTTT.

The V and J genes are TRBV5-1 and TRBJ2-6; D is ambiguous. The CDR3 extends over 16 amino acids. V lost 1 base, J lost 0 bases, and 8 bases lay in between. Germline-derived CDR1 and CDR2 are SGHRS and YFSETQ. The CDR3 here is CASSLNGASGANVLTF. The CDR3 nucleotides are TGCGCCAGCAGCTTGAACGGAGCCTCTGGGGCCAACGTCCTGACTTTC. Drawing the rest from reference TRBV5-1 and TRBJ2-6, the complete variable domain is KAGVTQTPRYLIKTRGQQVTLSCSPISGHRSVSWYQQTPGQGLQFLFEYFSETQRNKGNFPGRFSGRQFSNSRSEMNVSTLELGDSALYLCASSLNGASGANVLTFGAGSRLTVL.

The rearrangement links TRBV11-3 to TRBJ1-1; D is perhaps TRBD1 (5 bases). Germline V CDR1 and CDR2: SGHNT, YENEEA. The CDR3 length is 14 residues. With 5 bases removed from V and 1 base from J, the gap between germline ends came to 11 bases. CDR3 nucleotides: TGTGCCAGCAGCCTGGGGGGAAAGAACACTGAAGCTTTCTTT. This gives the protein CASSLGGKNTEAFF.

The gene calls are TRBV3-1 (or the pseudogene TRBV3-2) and TRBJ1-2; the D is unclear. V was trimmed by 5 bases and J by 4 bases, leaving 17 bases between them. Germline V lookup: CDR1 LGHDT, CDR2 YNNKEL (reference sequence). The CDR3 covers 15 residues. The CDR3 sequence: CASSSVTGLSYGYTF. CDR3 coding DNA: TGTGCCAGCAGCTCCGTTACCGGACTCTCCTATGGCTACACCTTC.

As regards this clone: Different DNA sequences within this sample yield the same CDR3. The chain joins TRBV5-1 to TRBJ1-2; no clear D gene. The germline CDR1 and CDR2 sequences are SGHRS and YFSETQ. This CDR3 contains 12 residues. V gave up 5 bases and J gave up 3 bases, with 8 bases separating them. CDR3 protein: CASSKGDYGYTF. The DNA of the CDR3 is TGCGCCAGCAGTAAGGGAGACTATGGCTACACCTTC.

This sequence joins TRBV7-8 and TRBJ2-3, with TRBD2 matching over 8 bases. This CDR3 comprises 17 residues. Unmatched junction bases numbered 9, after V lost 2 bases and J lost 2 bases. Germline V gene lookup returns CDR1 SGHVS and CDR2 FQNEAQ. CDR3 region: CASSLSRLAGITDTQYF. In DNA form, the CDR3 reads TGTGCCAGCAGCTTAAGCCGGCTAGCGGGTATCACAGATACGCAGTATTTT.

The chain combines TRBV5-6 with TRBJ2-1, with no clear D. The V and J ends lost 1 base and 0 bases respectively, with 8 bases between them. CDR1 and CDR2 (germline): SGHDT, YYEEEE. This CDR3 is 15 amino acids long. Here the CDR3 DNA reads TGTGCCAGCAGCTTGTCGCCGAGCTCCTACAATGAGCAGTTCTTC. Amino acids: CASSLSPSSYNEQFF.

V gene TRBV9 combines with J gene TRBJ1-5; D is perhaps TRBD1 (6 bases). This CDR3 has 18 residues. Trimming pared 3 bases from V and 0 bases from J, leaving 19 bases between. CDR1 SGDLS and CDR2 YYNGEE come from the germline V gene. The CDR3 region has the DNA TGTGCCAGCAGCGGCCGGGACACGGGCTTCTATAGCAATCAGCCCCAGCATTTT. This gives the protein CASSGRDTGFYSNQPQHF.

The count of this clone is one. The J gene is TRBJ2-7, the V gene TRBV6-5; perhaps TRBD1 as D (5 bases). V dropped 2 bases and J dropped 2 bases, with 13 bases sitting between them. The CDR3 has 15 amino acids. The germline V gene has CDR1 MNHEY and CDR2 SVGAGI. The CDR3 spells CASSYVRVSTYEQYF. The CDR3 nucleotides are TGTGCCAGCAGTTACGTCAGGGTAAGCACCTACGAGCAGTACTTC.

V and J are TRBV14 and TRBJ2-2; 7 nucleotides align to TRBD1. This CDR3 contains 14 residues. J was trimmed by 5 bases and V by 2 bases; bases with no gene match: 2. Germline-derived CDR1 and CDR2 are SGHDN and FVKESK. CDR3 region: CASSQKGATGELFF. The CDR3 DNA is TGTGCCAGCAGCCAAAAGGGGGCAACCGGGGAGCTGTTTTTT.

This sequence joins TRBV4-1 and TRBJ1-3; D gene unclear. V shed 4 bases and J shed 2 bases, with 12 bases lying between them. Germline CDR1 MGHRA, CDR2 YSYEKL. The length of the CDR3 is 15 residues. The CDR3 protein is CASSPRALAGNTIYF. The DNA of the CDR3 is TGCGCCAGCAGCCCGCGGGCCCTCGCTGGAAACACCATATATTTT.

The chain has TRBV9 and TRBJ2-3; 12 bases map to TRBD2. V lost 4 bases to trimming and J lost 2 bases; unmatched junction nucleotides: 11. CDR1 SGDLS and CDR2 YYNGEE come from the germline V gene. This CDR3 is 18 amino acids long. Here the CDR3 reads CASSNPSGGDLTTDTQYF. The DNA of the CDR3 is TGTGCCAGCAGCAACCCTAGCGGGGGGGATTTAACCACAGATACGCAGTATTTT.

This chain joins TRBV18 and TRBJ2-7; D is ambiguous. In germline, CDR1 is KGHSH, CDR2 LQKENI. The CDR3 extends over 15 amino acids. V shed 3 bases and J shed 6 bases, with 18 bases lying between them. The CDR3 loop reads CASSPPTAGRREQYF. The CDR3 DNA reads TGTGCCAGCTCACCCCCCACGGCAGGTCGACGCGAGCAGTACTTC.

This chain connects TRBV5-1 to TRBJ2-7; TRBD2 is a possible D gene (6 bases). This CDR3 has 15 amino acids. Trimming removed 0 bases from V and 2 bases from J, with 12 bases in between. Germline V gene data show CDR1 as SGHRS and CDR2 as YFSETQ. This chain's CDR3 is CASSLALGGPYEQYF. DNA of the CDR3: TGCGCCAGCAGCTTGGCCTTGGGGGGTCCCTACGAGCAGTACTTC.

The chain couples TRBV20-1 to TRBJ2-7, with TRBD1 matching over 8 bases. This CDR3 comprises 14 residues. Trimming took 3 bases from V and 4 from J; bases not matched to a gene: 8. Germline V CDR1 and CDR2: DFQATT, SNEGSKA (reference sequence). As DNA, the CDR3 is TGCAGTGCTAGTGAGGACAGGGCGTCGTACGAGCAGTACTTC. It specifies CSASEDRASYEQYF.

The J gene is TRBJ1-2, the V gene TRBV12-3 or TRBV12-4; D is unresolved. The CDR3 runs to 13 residues. The V and J ends lost 3 bases and 5 bases respectively, with 10 bases between them. CDR3 sequence reads: CASSLGRAYGYTF. CDR3 DNA: TGTGCCAGCAGTTTGGGGAGGGCGTATGGCTACACCTTC.

As DNA, the CDR3 is TGTGCCAGCAGTGTGGACAGGGGGGACGATGAGCAGTTCTTC. This gives the protein CASSVDRGDDEQFF. The chain combines TRBV6-4 with TRBJ2-1, with 10 bases fitting TRBD1. This CDR3 contains 14 residues. Trimming at V came to 4 bases and at J to 8 bases, leaving 5 bases not matched to a gene. CDR1 is MRHNA and CDR2 is SNTAGT in the germline V gene.

This chain joins TRBV6-6 and TRBJ1-3, with 8 bases lining up with TRBD1. V lost 6 bases, J lost 3 bases, and 10 bases stayed unmatched. CDR1 and CDR2 from the germline V gene are MNHNY and SVGAGI (reference sequence). CDR3 length: 16 amino acids. The CDR3 reads CASRKRTGSDGNTIYF. The CDR3 DNA reads as TGTGCCAGCAGAAAAAGGACAGGGAGTGATGGAAACACCATATATTTT.

The chain couples TRBV9 to TRBJ1-3; 7 bases fit TRBD1. Germline V gene lookup returns CDR1 SGDLS and CDR2 YYNGEE. After removal of 6 bases from V and 0 bases from J, the junction contained 6 bases not matched to a gene. CDR3 length: 15 amino acids. Written as DNA, the CDR3 is TGTGCCAGCAACCCTACAGGGGACTCTGGAAACACCATATATTTT. Translating gives CASNPTGDSGNTIYF.

The chain uses TRBV7-9 and TRBJ2-7, with 7 bases aligning to TRBD2. The trim removed 1 base at V and 1 base at J, leaving 10 bases unmatched. Germline CDR1 and CDR2: SEHNR and FQNEAQ (reference sequence). The CDR3 is 17 amino acids. For the CDR3, the DNA is TGTGCCAGCAGCTTAGTGAGTCAGATGGGGGGGTCCTACGAGCAGTACTTC. Translating gives CASSLVSQMGGSYEQYF.

The chain employs TRBV5-1 and TRBJ2-3, with TRBD2 as a possible D gene (5 bases). This CDR3 comprises 14 residues. Trimming removed 3 bases at V and 4 bases at J, with 12 bases between. Germline V lookup: CDR1 SGHRS, CDR2 YFSETQ. CDR3 DNA sequence: TGCGCCAGCAGCTCCCTAGAGGGCGCAGATACGCAGTATTTT. Protein sequence: CASSSLEGADTQYF. Together with reference TRBV5-1 and TRBJ2-3, the CDR3 gives the full variable domain: KAGVTQTPRYLIKTRGQQVTLSCSPISGHRSVSWYQQTPGQGLQFLFEYFSETQRNKGNFPGRFSGRQFSNSRSEMNVSTLELGDSALYLCASSSLEGADTQYFGPGTRLTVL.

J is TRBJ2-7 and V is TRBV6-5, with TRBD1 identical over 8 bases. V shed 8 bases and J 4 bases; nucleotides not matched to a gene: 7. This CDR3 comprises 13 residues. Germline V CDR1 and CDR2: MNHEY, SVGAGI. CDR3 protein: CASAGTGFYEQYF. Written as DNA, the CDR3 is TGTGCCAGCGCCGGGACAGGATTTTACGAGCAGTACTTC.

This clone was counted only a few times. The chain recombines TRBV4-1 with TRBJ1-1; D not resolved. This CDR3 spans 14 amino acids. Per the germline V gene, CDR1 is MGHRA and CDR2 is YSYEKL. V lost 4 bases and J lost 1, with 10 bases in between. The CDR3 region has the DNA TGCGCCAGCAGCCTGGAGGCCCCGAACACTGAAGCTTTCTTT. The encoded protein is CASSLEAPNTEAFF.

The CDR3 DNA is TGTGCCAGCAGTTATTTCGACAGGAATCAGCCCCAGCATTTT. Encoded protein: CASSYFDRNQPQHF. The rearrangement links TRBV6-2 or TRBV6-3 to TRBJ1-5; a weak D match, TRBD1 (6 bases). This CDR3 region has 14 residues. In germline, CDR1 is MNHEY, CDR2 SVGEGT. Trimming cost V 3 bases and J 4 bases, with 10 bases left between them.

This clone is a singleton in its sample. The chain has TRBV3-1 (or the pseudogene TRBV3-2) and TRBJ1-3, with 7 nucleotides matching TRBD1. J lost 0 bases, V lost 7 bases, and 6 bases had no gene match. Germline V lookup: CDR1 LGHDT, CDR2 YNNKEL (reference sequence). The CDR3 covers 15 residues. Written as DNA, the CDR3 is TGTGCCAGCACTTTGGGACAGCTCTCTGGAAACACCATATATTTT. It yields the protein CASTLGQLSGNTIYF.

As concerns this clone: The sample carries other DNA sequences with the same CDR3. The chain combines TRBV11-2 with TRBJ1-2, with D unresolved. V was trimmed by 1 base and J by 4 bases, leaving 7 bases between them. This CDR3 has 13 amino acids. CDR1 and CDR2 from the germline V gene are SGHAT and FQNNGV. CDR3 region: CASSLGQFYGYTF. DNA for the CDR3: TGTGCCAGCAGCTTAGGCCAGTTCTATGGCTACACCTTC.

This clone was observed a handful of times. V usage is TRBV19 and J usage is TRBJ1-4, with 7 bases that match TRBD1. The CDR3 has 18 residues. Trimming at V came to 5 bases and at J to 2 bases, leaving 14 bases not matched to a gene. The germline CDR1 and CDR2 sequences are LNHDA and SQIVND (reference sequence). CDR3 in DNA: TGTGCCAGTAGTCCGTTTAGACAGGGTTTTTCGACTAATGAAAAACTGTTTTTT. It codes for CASSPFRQGFSTNEKLFF.

To note about this clone: Other DNA sequences of this sample code for an identical CDR3. J is TRBJ1-1 and V is TRBV2, with 10 bases fitting TRBD1. J lost 1 base, V lost 4 bases, and 3 bases had no gene match. This CDR3 is 15 amino acids long. Germline V lookup: CDR1 SNHLY, CDR2 FYNNEI. CDR3 residues: CASSGRQGANTEAFF. CDR3 nucleotides: TGTGCCAGCAGTGGGAGACAGGGGGCGAACACTGAAGCTTTCTTT.

This clone showed up just once. V gene TRBV3-1 (or the pseudogene TRBV3-2) combines with J gene TRBJ1-2; tentative D call: TRBD1 (5 bases). Germline lookup yields CDR1 LGHDT and CDR2 YNNKEL (reference sequence). The CDR3 is 14 residues long. Trimming shortened V by 4 bases and J by 2 bases, and 11 bases separated the two germline ends. Here the CDR3 DNA reads TGTGCCAGCAGCCCACAGGCGACAAACTATGGCTACACCTTC. This encodes CASSPQATNYGYTF.